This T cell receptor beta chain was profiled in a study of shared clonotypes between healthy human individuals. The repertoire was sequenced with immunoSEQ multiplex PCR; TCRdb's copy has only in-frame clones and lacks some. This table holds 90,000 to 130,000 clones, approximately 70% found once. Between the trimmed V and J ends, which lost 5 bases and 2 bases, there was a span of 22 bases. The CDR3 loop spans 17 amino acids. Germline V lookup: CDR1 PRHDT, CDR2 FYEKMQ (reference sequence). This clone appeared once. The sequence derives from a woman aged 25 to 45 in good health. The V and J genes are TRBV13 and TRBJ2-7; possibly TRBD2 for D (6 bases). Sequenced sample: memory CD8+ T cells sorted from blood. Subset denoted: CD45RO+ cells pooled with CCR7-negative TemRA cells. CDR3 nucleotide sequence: TGTGCCAGCAGCCTAAATATGGCGGCGGGAAACCCCTACGAGCAGTACTTC. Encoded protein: CASSLNMAAGNPYEQYF.